This record concerns one T cell receptor beta chain sequence. Its target antigen remains unknown. Per-base quality was not reported, and no clone a single base away is much larger than it. The data derive from a study of blood T cell repertoires in COVID-19 (dated by TCRdb to the early 2020s). The study in broad terms: Samples from collaborators originated in the United States, Italy and Spain and spanned both the acute and convalescent phases of COVID-19. Samples were obtained from the ongoing ImmuneRACE study (first 160 participants) and from 950 to 1,500 subjects provided by 6 global collaborators. HLA class I and class II types, where available, came from metadata supplied by the sample provider rather than from assay-based typing. The dataset comprised deeply sampled blood TCRbeta repertoires from subjects exposed to, actively infected with, or recovered from COVID-19. The repertoires were released in a freely available public database meant as a resource for research on the immune response to SARS-CoV-2. Sample metadata almost always included a de-identified subject ID, COVID-19 status, age in years and sex. The material from the prospective study consisted of cDNA or gDNA derived from T cells, B-cell-depleted T cells, or PBMCs. What the work shows at the level of the full study, not this receptor alone: The quantity of clinical and demographic metadata differed by source and by participant and was supplied without curation.

In Seattle, one collaborating source enrolled patients while the infection was active and tracked those patients longitudinally over the course of disease. Whole blood was collected in K2EDTA tubes by collaborating institutions according to the institutions' own protocols. For TCRbeta analysis, collaborator samples were shipped as frozen whole blood, as isolated PBMCs, or as DNA extracted from either sample type. Taken from cysteine to phenylalanine, the CDR3 has 17 residues. The read is trimmed to its CDR3 DNA, 51 bases read in frame from base 1. V is clipped by 8 bases and J by 1 base, and the sequence between their germline boundaries is 21 bases long. From the germline V gene, CDR1 is SGHVS and CDR2 is FQNEAQ. TCRbeta CDR3 regions were amplified from genomic DNA by means of the immunoSEQ Assay, a bias-controlled multiplex PCR. In the source study's methods: The number of nucleated cells in each sample was estimated by amplification of reference gene primers within the assay. To quantify the absolute abundance of each unique TCRbeta CDR3 rearrangement, sequence reads were collapsed and filtered. For each sample, productive Simpson clonality was calculated by taking the square root of Simpson's diversity index across productive rearrangements. Here the immuneACCESS table is served through TCRdb, limited to in-frame sequences with V and J called. Missing clones are a known gap in these copies; in checked studies unresolved V genes cover under half, and the rest lacks a known reason. V, J and clone size were drawn from that table, and D and trimming were deduced from the DNA. This sample holds roughly 400,000 clones; approximately 87% were observed only once. About 2% of the sample rests with the top ten.

The sequence is built from TRBV7-8 and TRBJ2-1; the D gene assignment is ambiguous. The sequence was obtained from a woman aged 60-75 years with COVID-19, enrolled during active disease. The specimen sequenced was peripheral blood. The DNA is TGTGCCAGCCTCGCAAGAGGCCGAGTTAGGTCCTACAATGAGCAGTTCTTC. Translation gives CASLARGRVRSYNEQFF.